A selection of T cell receptor beta chains follows, all from one sample in a study of cytomegalovirus exposure and HLA in healthy donors. Profiled with immunoSEQ multiplex PCR; TCRdb holds only in-frame clones, not every one. Here the sample spans around 98,000 clones, around 88% being singletons. The sequenced sample consisted of PBMCs. These receptors all come from a woman aged 25-40 years in good health and CMV-seronegative. The CDR3 runs from the conserved cysteine through the conserved F or W. Each record gives: V gene, CDR3 length, J gene, clone size, D gene, CDR3 DNA, CDR3 protein. D genes are given only for firm matches. Clone size is given for some rows only: seen once, a few or many times, or a class if the clone is expanded.

TRBV7-3,13,TRBJ2-7,.,TRBD2,TGTGCCAGCAGCATCACTAGCGGGACCGAGCAGTACTTC,CASSITSGTEQYF
TRBV27,13,TRBJ2-7,.,.,TGTGCCAGCAGGGCTAGCTCGCGAGTAGAGCAGTACTTC,CASRASSRVEQYF
TRBV19,13,TRBJ1-2,.,TRBD1,TGTGCCAGTAGTTTGCAGGGGGCTCTTGGCTACACCTTC,CASSLQGALGYTF
TRBV7-2,19,TRBJ2-1,.,TRBD1,TGTGCCAGCAGCCCAACGAGGGGGCTAGCAGTCTTCTCCTACAATGAGCAGTTCTTC,CASSPTRGLAVFSYNEQFF
TRBV2,15,TRBJ2-2,.,TRBD1,TGTGCCAGCAGTGACGGACAGGGGGCCCCTGGGGAGCTGTTTTTT,CASSDGQGAPGELFF
TRBV2,12,TRBJ1-1,.,.,TGTGCCTCAAAGGGAAGGGGCGATGAAGCTTTCTTT,CASKGRGDEAFF
TRBV19,13,TRBJ1-3,.,.,TGTGCCAGTATGGGAGAAACTGGAAACACCATATATTTT,CASMGETGNTIYF
TRBV7-9,15,TRBJ2-7,.,.,TGTGCCAGCAGCTTAAAAGGAAGGGGCACCTACGAGCAGTACTTC,CASSLKGRGTYEQYF
TRBV29-1,13,TRBJ2-7,few,TRBD1,TGCAGCGTTGGGGGACAGGGGTTCTACGAGCAGTACTTC,CSVGGQGFYEQYF
TRBV4-3,20,TRBJ2-1,.,TRBD2,TGCGCCAGCAGCCAGCGAGGCATAGCGGGAGCGGGTCAGAACTACAATGAGCAGTTCTTC,CASSQRGIAGAGQNYNEQFF
TRBV4-2,17,TRBJ2-7,once,.,TGTGCCAGCAGCCAAGACACAGGGTCCCTGAGGGACTACGAGCAGTACTTC,CASSQDTGSLRDYEQYF
TRBV5-1,15,TRBJ1-6,.,.,TGCGCCAGCAGCTTGGAACAGGTCTATAATTCACCCCTCCACTTT,CASSLEQVYNSPLHF
TRBV7-2,15,TRBJ2-7,.,TRBD1,TGTGCCAGCAGCTTCTTTGACAGGGGGCTCTACGAGCAGTACTTC,CASSFFDRGLYEQYF
TRBV7-2,13,TRBJ2-3,.,.,TGTGCCAGCAGCTTAGACAGGACAGATACGCAGTATTTT,CASSLDRTDTQYF
TRBV6-4,15,TRBJ1-2,.,.,TGTGCCAGCAGTGCAGGCAGGGGACGGAACTATGGCTACACCTTC,CASSAGRGRNYGYTF
TRBV9,14,TRBJ2-2,few,TRBD1,TGTGCCAGCAGCGCTAGGGGGCGCGACGGGGAGCTGTTTTTT,CASSARGRDGELFF
TRBV7-9,13,TRBJ1-5,.,.,TGTGCCAGCAGCTTATTGGCGGATCAGCCCCAGCATTTT,CASSLLADQPQHF
TRBV29-1,14,TRBJ2-1,once,.,TGCAGCGTTGGCGGCAGAAGATCCTACAATGAGCAGTTCTTC,CSVGGRRSYNEQFF
TRBV9,14,TRBJ2-7,.,.,TGTGCCAGCAGCGTAGAGGCTAGTCCCTACGAGCAGTACTTC,CASSVEASPYEQYF
TRBV7-9,18,TRBJ2-3,.,TRBD2,TGTGCCAGCAGCTTGGCTAGCGGGGGGGTCCGTAGCACAGATACGCAGTATTTT,CASSLASGGVRSTDTQYF
TRBV6-5,14,TRBJ1-5,.,.,TGTGCCAGCAGTCCACAGGGCCTTCATCAGCCCCAGCATTTT,CASSPQGLHQPQHF
TRBV10-2,14,TRBJ1-4,.,TRBD1,TGCGCCAGCAGTGAGCGGACAGGAACTGAAAAACTGTTTTTT,CASSERTGTEKLFF
TRBV29-1,14,TRBJ2-2,.,TRBD1,TGCAGCGGGACAGGGGGCCTGAACACCGGGGAGCTGTTTTTT,CSGTGGLNTGELFF
TRBV5-6,15,TRBJ2-7,.,TRBD1,TGTGCCAGCAGCTTTAGGACAGGTTCGAACTACGAGCAGTACTTC,CASSFRTGSNYEQYF
TRBV27,15,TRBJ1-2,.,.,TGTGCCAGCAGTCCCAGCCCAGGGCAGGGGTATGGCTACACCTTC,CASSPSPGQGYGYTF
TRBV2,13,TRBJ2-1,few,.,TGTGCCAGCATAAGCGGTTCCTACAATGAGCAGTTCTTC,CASISGSYNEQFF
TRBV27,18,TRBJ2-5,.,.,TGTGCCAGCTACGCGAGGGGGACCCCAGCTGGGAGGGCAGAGACCCAGTACTTC,CASYARGTPAGRAETQYF
TRBV27,18,TRBJ1-1,many,TRBD1,TGTGCCAGCAGTCTCCTTCATTCGGACAGGGGTACGGGCACTGAAGCTTTCTTT,CASSLLHSDRGTGTEAFF
TRBV19,15,TRBJ2-3,few,TRBD2,TGTGCCAGTAGCTCCAACAGCGGGGGGTCCGCTACGCAGTATTTT,CASSSNSGGSATQYF
TRBV23-1,12,TRBJ1-1,.,.,TGCGCCAGCAGTCAATCGCGCACTGAAGCTTTCTTT,CASSQSRTEAFF
TRBV5-1,16,TRBJ1-1,.,TRBD1,TGCGCCAGCAGCCCCTCGACAGGGGTAAGGAACACTGAAGCTTTCTTT,CASSPSTGVRNTEAFF
TRBV9,14,TRBJ2-3,.,.,TGTGCCAGCGGGGAAGGGGGAGGCACAGATACGCAGTATTTT,CASGEGGGTDTQYF
TRBV6-6,15,TRBJ1-4,.,.,TGTGCCAGCAGGGGGGGAGACGGTGCTAATGAAAAACTGTTTTTT,CASRGGDGANEKLFF
TRBV2,13,TRBJ2-1,.,TRBD1,TGTGCCAGGTCGGACAGGGCCTACAATGAGCAGTTCTTC,CARSDRAYNEQFF
TRBV13,14,TRBJ2-5,.,TRBD1,TGTGCCAGCAAACAGGGGCTATCCCAAGAGACCCAGTACTTC,CASKQGLSQETQYF
TRBV18,13,TRBJ2-7,.,.,TGTGCCAGCTCACTTGCACCGGCCTACGAGCAGTACTTC,CASSLAPAYEQYF
TRBV2,13,TRBJ2-2,.,.,TGTGCCAGCAGTGATCCTTCCGCCGGGGAGCTGTTTTTT,CASSDPSAGELFF
TRBV29-1,13,TRBJ1-1,.,.,TGCAGCGTTCTGGCAGACCCGCGGACTGAAGCTTTCTTT,CSVLADPRTEAFF
TRBV29-1,13,TRBJ1-5,.,TRBD1,TGCAGCGTTGGACAGGGGTTGGGGCAGCCCCAGCATTTT,CSVGQGLGQPQHF
TRBV11-2,14,TRBJ2-7,.,TRBD1,TGTGCCAGCAGCCTAGGACAGGGTCCCTACGAGCAGTACTTC,CASSLGQGPYEQYF
TRBV19,12,TRBJ1-2,once,TRBD1,TGTGCCAGTACCAACAGGGGAGATGGCTACACCTTC,CASTNRGDGYTF
TRBV19,13,TRBJ2-5,once,TRBD1,TGTGCCACCTCCGACAGGGCCCAAGAGACCCAGTACTTC,CATSDRAQETQYF
TRBV6-1,15,TRBJ2-7,.,TRBD1,TGTGCCAGCAGTCCGTTATCCGGGACAGGTGACGAGCAGTACTTC,CASSPLSGTGDEQYF
TRBV28,12,TRBJ1-5,.,.,TGTGCCAGCAGTTTTTCGGGGCAGCCCCAGCATTTT,CASSFSGQPQHF
TRBV10-3,14,TRBJ2-1,.,TRBD2,TGTGCCATCAGTGCGCTAGCGGGGGGCAATGAGCAGTTCTTC,CAISALAGGNEQFF
TRBV6-1,15,TRBJ1-3,.,.,TGTGCCAGCACCACCGCCAGGGTCCCCGGAAACACCATATATTTT,CASTTARVPGNTIYF
TRBV18,16,TRBJ2-2,.,.,TGTGCCAGCTCACCACCAGGGGCATTTTGGGCCGGGGAGCTGTTTTTT,CASSPPGAFWAGELFF
TRBV6-1,13,TRBJ1-1,many,.,TGTGCCAGCAGTATCAATACCCAGGGGACGGCTTTCTTT,CASSINTQGTAFF
TRBV18,15,TRBJ2-6,few,.,TGTGCCAGCTCACCGTCCAGGAATGGGGCCAACGTCCTGACTTTC,CASSPSRNGANVLTF